Listed here are 18 T cell receptor beta chains from one sample, sequenced in a study of regulatory T cells in long-lasting Graves disease. The time point was: newly diagnosed GD, antithyroid drugs for less than 3 months. TCR sequences were obtained from RNA taken from PBMCs. Sequencing libraries for TCR beta were prepared with iRepertoire HTBI primers and Arm-PCR of CDR3 regions. TCRdb passed the multiplex PCR reads through MiXCR, listing each CDR3 protein once. The data show fewer than 550,000 distinct CDR3 sequences, around 17% seen once. These data are also associated with another study on T cells in Graves' hyperthyroidism and ophthalmopathy.

The sample consisted of peripheral blood mononuclear cells (PBMCs), taken at new diagnosis, from a patient treated with antithyroid drugs. These receptors all come from a woman younger than 30 with Graves disease.

Many counts were recorded for this clonotype. The genes are TRBV27 and TRBJ2-7; weak D call: TRBD1 (5 bases). Trimming removed 1 base at V and 3 bases at J, with 10 bases between. From germline, CDR1 is MNHEY and CDR2 SMNVEV (reference sequence). The CDR3 length is 14 residues. The CDR3 here is CASSLYQGNYEQYF. DNA of the CDR3: TGTGCCAGCAGTTTATACCAGGGCAACTACGAGCAGTACTTC.

The table lists this clonotype with many counts. V usage is TRBV28 and J usage is TRBJ2-7; perhaps TRBD2 as D (6 bases). The CDR3 spans 13 residues. Germline CDR1 reads MDHEN; CDR2 reads SYDVKM. V was cut by 10 bases and J by 0 bases, with 13 bases left in between. The CDR3 DNA follows: TGTGCCATCTCGGGGGAGACCTCCTACGAGCAGTACTTC. As protein: CAISGETSYEQYF.

This clonotype was observed at least ten times. The V call is TRBV4-3, the J call TRBJ2-2; D perhaps matches TRBD1 (5 bases). CDR1 is LGHNA and CDR2 is YSLEER in the germline V gene. Between the trimmed V and J ends, which lost 1 base and 3 bases, there was a span of 9 bases. The CDR3 sequence is 15 residues long. The CDR3 sequence: CASSQGPRDTGELFF. CDR3 nucleotides: TGCGCCAGCAGCCAAGGCCCCAGGGACACCGGGGAGCTGTTTTTT.

J is TRBJ1-2 and V is TRBV29-1; the match to TRBD1 covers 7 bases. Germline lookup yields CDR1 SQVTM and CDR2 ANQGSEA. The CDR3 contains 16 residues. V lost 5 bases, J lost 4 bases, and 16 bases stayed unmatched. CDR3 nucleotides: TGCAGCGTTTCGGACAGGATAAGCGGGGGGCCCTATGGCTACACCTTC. Residues: CSVSDRISGGPYGYTF. The full variable domain, with the rest looked up from reference TRBV29-1 and TRBJ1-2, is SAVISQKPSRDICQRGTSLTIQCQVDSQVTMMFWYRQQPGQSLTLIATANQGSEATYESGFVIDKFPISRPNLTFSTLTVSNMSPEDSSIYLCSVSDRISGGPYGYTFGSGTRLTVV.

This clonotype was detected ten times or more. The chain combines TRBV12-3 or TRBV12-4 with TRBJ2-6; no definite D call. Trimming removed 8 bases at V and 2 bases at J, with 13 bases between. The CDR3 extends over 15 amino acids. The CDR3 region has the DNA TGTGCCAGCCTGAAGTTTGGCGCTGGGGCCAACGTCCTGACTTTC. Its protein product is CASLKFGAGANVLTF.

The table lists this clonotype with a few counts. The chain recombines TRBV5-6 with TRBJ1-4; the D is unclear. V was cut by 3 bases and J by 4 bases, with 13 bases left in between. The CDR3 is 15 residues long. In germline, CDR1 is SGHDT, CDR2 YYEEEE. CDR3 bases: TGTGCCAGCAGCTACCGGGTGGACTATAATGAAAAACTGTTTTTT. Translated, it gives CASSYRVDYNEKLFF. Supplemented by reference TRBV5-6 and TRBJ1-4, the full variable domain reads DAGVTQSPTHLIKTRGQQVTLRCSPKSGHDTVSWYQQALGQGPQFIFQYYEEEERQRGNFPDRFSGHQFPNYSSELNVNALLLGDSALYLCASSYRVDYNEKLFFGSGTQLSVL.

This clonotype was recorded a few times. This rearrangement joins TRBV7-9 to TRBJ1-1; the match to TRBD1 covers 7 bases. Per the germline V gene, CDR1 is SEHNR and CDR2 is FQNEAQ (reference sequence). V was pared by 5 bases and J by 5 bases, with 11 bases of the junction left unmatched. There are 15 residues in the CDR3. CDR3 bases: TGTGCCAGCAGCCGGACGCCAGGGGGAAAAACTGAAGCTTTCTTT. Its protein product is CASSRTPGGKTEAFF.

Points on this clonotype: Just one base apart from a much larger clone, this may be a read error. The rearrangement links TRBV7-2 to TRBJ2-7; D may be TRBD2 (5 bases). Germline CDR1 SGHTA, CDR2 FQGNSA. This CDR3 is 12 amino acids long. The CDR3 here is CASGFTRYEQYF. The CDR3 DNA follows: TGTGCCAGCGGCTTTACTAGATACGAGCAGTACTTC.

The sample holds a few counts of this clonotype. The J gene is TRBJ2-2, the V gene TRBV5-6; 9 bases map to TRBD1. CDR3 length: 19 amino acids. Germline V gives CDR1 SGHDT, CDR2 YYEEEE. The V and J ends lost 5 bases and 0 bases, in that order; junction bases with no gene match: 14. The CDR3 region has the DNA TGTGCCAGCAGGCCACCCGGGACAGGGACATTCGCGAACACCGGGGAGCTGTTTTTT. As protein: CASRPPGTGTFANTGELFF. The variable domain in full, with the rest retrieved from reference TRBV5-6 and TRBJ2-2, is DAGVTQSPTHLIKTRGQQVTLRCSPKSGHDTVSWYQQALGQGPQFIFQYYEEEERQRGNFPDRFSGHQFPNYSSELNVNALLLGDSALYLCASRPPGTGTFANTGELFFGEGSRLTVL.

As concerns this clonotype: A read error may explain this, as a much larger clone is one base away. The rearrangement joins TRBV11-3 to TRBJ2-7, with D uncertain. The end of the DNA fits TRBJ2-1 better, so the J call may be wrong. CDR3 length equals 13 residues. The germline CDR1 and CDR2 sequences are SGHNT and YENEEA. The CDR3 bases are TGTGCCAGCAGCTTAATGGCCTCCTACGAGCAGTTCTTC. Residues: CASSLMASYEQFF.

Comment on this clonotype: A much bigger clone sits one base away, suggesting this may be a read error. V is TRBV24-1 and J is TRBJ2-5; D remains unclear. CDR3 length: 14 amino acids. Germline-derived CDR1 and CDR2 are KGHDR and SFDVKD. The CDR3 region has the DNA TGTGGCACCAGTGATCCATCTGGTGTGGGGACCCAGTACTTC. It codes for CGTSDPSGVGTQYF.

This clonotype has ten or more counts. The rearrangement joins TRBV11-1 to TRBJ2-1; 9 nucleotides agree with TRBD2. The ends lost 4 bases at V and 1 base at J; junction bases unmatched: 5. The CDR3 spans 16 residues. Per germline, CDR1 SGHAT and CDR2 FQDESV (reference sequence). CDR3 nucleotide sequence: TGTGCCAGCAGCTCCTGGCGGGAGGGATCCTACAATGAGCAGTTCTTC. This codes for CASSSWREGSYNEQFF.

This clonotype was picked up many times. The J gene is TRBJ2-3, the V gene TRBV7-8; 15 nucleotides line up with TRBD2. The J segment lost 7 bases and the V segment lost 5 bases, leaving 4 bases of the junction unmatched. Germline-derived CDR1 and CDR2 are SGHVS and FQNEAQ. This CDR3 comprises 15 residues. The CDR3 spells CASSTGLAGGNTQYF. CDR3 DNA: TGTGCCAGCAGCACGGGACTAGCGGGAGGAAATACGCAGTATTTT. Supplemented by reference TRBV7-8 and TRBJ2-3, the full variable domain reads GAGVSQSPRYKVAKRGQDVALRCDPISGHVSLFWYQQALGQGPEFLTYFQNEAQLDKSGLPSDRFFAERPEGSVSTLKIQRTQQEDSAVYLCASSTGLAGGNTQYFGPGTRLTVL.

Concerning this clonotype: This may be a read error: a much more frequent sequence differs by one nucleotide. The rearrangement uses TRBV28 and TRBJ1-4, with TRBD1 as a possible D gene (6 bases). This CDR3 has 16 amino acids. Trimming stripped 1 base from V and 8 bases from J, with 17 bases between. Germline V gene lookup returns CDR1 MDHEN and CDR2 SYDVKM. The DNA of the CDR3 is TGTGCCAGCAGTTTATCCGGGACAAGCCTACGAGAAAAACTGTTTTTT. It translates to CASSLSGTSLREKLFF.

This clonotype was counted many times. The V and J genes are TRBV20-1 and TRBJ2-5; D remains ambiguous. V lost 2 bases and J lost 3, with 10 bases in between. Germline V gives CDR1 DFQATT, CDR2 SNEGSKA (reference sequence). The CDR3 spans 13 residues. This CDR3 reads CSARRSQEETQYF. In DNA form, the CDR3 reads TGCAGTGCTAGAAGGTCACAAGAAGAGACCCAGTACTTC.

This clonotype came up many times. The chain recombines TRBV12-3 or TRBV12-4 with TRBJ2-1, with D possibly matching TRBD2 (6 bases). This CDR3 is built from 15 residues. The V end lost 6 bases, the J end lost 1 base, and 13 bases lay between the germline ends. CDR3 DNA sequence: TGTGCCAGCAGCTTTGGGCGGGGTTCCTACAATGAGCAGTTCTTC. This gives the protein CASSFGRGSYNEQFF.

This clonotype was recorded at least ten times. CDR3 sequence: CASSRLAGVGEDEQFF. CDR3 in DNA: TGTGCCAGCAGCCGACTAGCGGGAGTGGGGGAGGATGAGCAGTTCTTC. The chain uses TRBV3-1 and TRBJ2-1; 12 bases are shared with TRBD2. Trimming at V came to 4 bases and at J to 8 bases, leaving 9 bases not matched to a gene. CDR3 length equals 16 residues. Germline V gene lookup returns CDR1 LGHDT and CDR2 YNNKEL (reference sequence).

This clonotype has a count of ten or more. The chain couples TRBV12-3 or TRBV12-4 to TRBJ1-3; no clear D. The CDR3 is 14 amino acids. Between the trimmed V and J ends, which lost 2 bases and 8 bases, there was a span of 13 bases. The CDR3 bases are TGTGCCAGCAGTTTATTACCTACCTGGGACACCATATATTTT. Residues: CASSLLPTWDTIYF.